Presented here are 31 T cell receptor beta chains from one specimen sequenced in a study of shared clonotypes between healthy human individuals. The method was immunoSEQ multiplex PCR; TCRdb's version includes in-frame clones alone and lacks a portion of them. The sample has hundreds of thousands of clones; 75% to 85% are singletons. Sequencing was carried out using PBMCs. These receptors all come from a woman aged 40 to 50 in good health. Some clones in this sample may be carry-over from other donors' samples.

With respect to this clone: Other DNA variants within this sample encode the same CDR3. The chain has TRBV29-1 and TRBJ1-1; no firm D call. Trimming left V 4 bases short and J 1 base short, with 4 bases between. From germline, CDR1 is SQVTM and CDR2 ANQGSEA. This CDR3 is 11 amino acids long. CDR3 DNA sequence: TGCAGCGTTGGACAGAACACTGAAGCTTTCTTT. Translated, it gives CSVGQNTEAFF.

The CDR3 protein is CASSYSIGQDYGYTF. The CDR3 DNA sequence: TGTGCCAGCAGTTACTCGATTGGACAGGACTATGGCTACACCTTC. The V call is TRBV6-6, the J call TRBJ1-2, with TRBD1 identical over 7 bases. V lost 0 bases, J lost 3 bases, and 4 bases stayed unmatched. The CDR3 runs 15 residues. Germline CDR1 and CDR2: MNHNY and SVGAGI (reference sequence).

Concerning this clone itself: Other DNA sequences in this specimen translate into the identical CDR3. V and J are TRBV6-1 and TRBJ1-1; 7 bases line up with TRBD1. V lost 4 bases, J lost 5 bases, and 4 bases stayed unmatched. This CDR3 region has 13 residues. The germline V gene has CDR1 MNHNS and CDR2 SASEGT. CDR3 residues: CASSGDRDTEAFF. The CDR3 coding sequence is TGTGCCAGCAGTGGCGACAGGGATACTGAAGCTTTCTTT.

The chain employs TRBV2 and TRBJ2-1; D is ambiguous. CDR1 is SNHLY and CDR2 is FYNNEI in the germline V gene. The CDR3 loop spans 10 amino acids. Deletions cut 2 bases from V and 13 bases from J, with 6 bases between. CDR3 coding DNA: TGTGCCAGCAGTGAATATGTTCAGTTCTTC. Amino acid sequence: CASSEYVQFF.

The V call is TRBV9, the J call TRBJ1-1, with 11 bases that match TRBD1. CDR3 length: 13 amino acids. The J segment lost 11 bases and the V segment lost 0 bases, leaving 3 bases of the junction unmatched. In germline, CDR1 is SGDLS, CDR2 YYNGEE. CDR3 sequence reads: CASSVGGTGGAFF. The CDR3 DNA reads as TGTGCCAGCAGCGTAGGAGGGACAGGGGGTGCTTTCTTT.

V usage is TRBV4-1 and J usage is TRBJ1-6, with TRBD1 matching 7 bases. There are 15 residues in the CDR3. The trim removed 2 bases at V and 5 bases at J, leaving 3 bases unmatched. CDR1 and CDR2 (germline): MGHRA, YSYEKL. The CDR3 region is CASSQRDRNNSPLHF. The CDR3 DNA reads as TGCGCCAGCAGCCAACGGGACAGAAATAATTCACCCCTCCACTTT.

This clone was seen once. The chain combines TRBV19 with TRBJ2-1; 9 nucleotides match TRBD1. V lost 9 bases to trimming and J lost 3 bases; unmatched junction nucleotides: 9. The CDR3 is made up of 15 amino acids. CDR1 LNHDA and CDR2 SQIVND come from the germline V gene (reference sequence). For the CDR3, the DNA is TGTGCCAGCACCCCCCGGACAGGGGTCTACAATGAGCAGTTCTTC. Its translation: CASTPRTGVYNEQFF.

The rearrangement links TRBV28 to TRBJ1-5; a possible D gene is TRBD1 (6 bases). The germline gives CDR1 MDHEN, CDR2 SYDVKM. The CDR3 has 14 residues. Deletions cut 6 bases from V and 5 bases from J, with 14 bases between. The DNA for the CDR3 is TGTGCCAGCAGCGAACCGGGGGGGCATCAGCCCCAGCATTTT. Its translation: CASSEPGGHQPQHF. The full variable domain, completed using reference TRBV28 and TRBJ1-5, is DVKVTQSSRYLVKRTGEKVFLECVQDMDHENMFWYRQDPGLGLRLIYFSYDVKMKEKGDIPEGYSVSREKKERFSLILESASTNQTSMYLCASSEPGGHQPQHFGDGTRLSIL.

The chain recombines TRBV6-1 with TRBJ2-5; 7 bases fit TRBD1. J gave up 5 bases and V 6 bases, and 6 bases lay outside the gene matches. Germline lookup yields CDR1 MNHNS and CDR2 SASEGT. The CDR3 totals 13 residues. CDR3: CASSRTGLETQYF. CDR3 DNA sequence: TGTGCCAGCAGCCGGACAGGCCTCGAGACCCAGTACTTC.

The chain has TRBV27 and TRBJ2-1; TRBD2 might be the D (5 bases). Germline V gene lookup returns CDR1 MNHEY and CDR2 SMNVEV (reference sequence). The CDR3 is 13 residues long. The V end lost 5 bases, the J end lost 14 bases, and 19 bases lay between the germline ends. The CDR3 DNA reads as TGTGCCAGCAGTGGCCCAGGAGGCGCTTTGGAGTTCTTC. Amino acid sequence: CASSGPGGALEFF.

The chain has TRBV5-1 and TRBJ2-1; no reliable D call. The germline CDR1 and CDR2 sequences are SGHRS and YFSETQ. The CDR3 extends over 14 amino acids. V lost 0 bases and J 10 bases, leaving 14 bases between the germline ends. CDR3 region: CASSLDYGLSEQFF. DNA for the CDR3: TGCGCCAGCAGCTTGGATTATGGCTTATCCGAGCAGTTCTTC.

The gene calls are TRBV7-3 and TRBJ2-3; 9 bases agree with TRBD2. Germline CDR1 is SGHTA and CDR2 is FQGTGA. V shed 2 bases, J shed 1 base, and the junction held 13 bases outside the gene matches. The CDR3 sequence is 19 residues long. DNA for the CDR3: TGTGCCAGCAGCTTACGGGGCGGGAGGGCCCCCCTAGGCACAGATACGCAGTATTTT. This gives the protein CASSLRGGRAPLGTDTQYF.

This clone was counted ten times or more. The V gene is TRBV6-4, the J gene TRBJ2-2; TRBD2 might be the D (6 bases). V was clipped by 8 bases and J by 8 bases, with 21 bases between them. The CDR3 totals 15 residues. In germline, CDR1 is MRHNA, CDR2 SNTAGT. The CDR3 DNA is TGTGCCAGCGGGGACTCTGACACACCCTCGGGGGAGCTGTTTTTT. Translation gives CASGDSDTPSGELFF.

As DNA, the CDR3 is TGTGCCAGCAGCTCGGCTAGCGGGGCAAGCTCCTACGAGCAGTACTTC. Residues: CASSSASGASSYEQYF. This chain connects TRBV7-2 to TRBJ2-7; 9 nucleotides match TRBD2. The ends lost 4 bases at V and 0 bases at J; junction bases unmatched: 7. The CDR3 spans 16 residues. The germline gives CDR1 SGHTA, CDR2 FQGNSA.

The chain is built from TRBV10-2 and TRBJ2-5; 12 bases are shared with TRBD2. The J call may be wrong; the DNA end is better matched by TRBJ2-7. The V gene's germline CDR1 is WSHSY and CDR2 SAAADI. The CDR3 totals 16 residues. The CDR3 loop reads CASSEYLAGGPTEQYF. The CDR3 DNA follows: TGCGCCAGCAGTGAGTACCTAGCGGGAGGGCCCACCGAGCAGTACTTC.

This chain uses TRBV20-1 with TRBJ2-1; no firm D call. This CDR3 is 10 amino acids long. The V gene's germline CDR1 is DFQATT and CDR2 SNEGSKA (reference sequence). The germline V and J ends were trimmed by 3 bases and 9 bases, with 6 bases remaining between them. CDR3 residues: CSASIREQFF. The CDR3 DNA reads TGCAGTGCTAGTATCCGTGAGCAGTTCTTC.

V is TRBV7-2 and J is TRBJ2-2, with 7 bases aligning to TRBD2. This CDR3 has 16 residues. With 2 bases clipped from V and 4 bases from J, the junction kept 7 bases outside the gene matches. The germline gives CDR1 SGHTA, CDR2 FQGNSA. As DNA, the CDR3 is TGTGCCAGCAGCTTATGGCATCCTAGCGGCACCGGGGAGCTGTTTTTT. Its protein product is CASSLWHPSGTGELFF.

This chain joins TRBV7-9 and TRBJ2-3; tentative D call: TRBD2 (6 bases). The V end lost 5 bases, the J end lost 1 base, and 10 bases lay between the germline ends. CDR3 length equals 14 residues. Germline values: CDR1 SEHNR, CDR2 FQNEAQ (reference sequence). CDR3 coding DNA: TGTGCCAGCAGCGCGCGGGACGGCACAGATACGCAGTATTTT. Translation: CASSARDGTDTQYF. Full variable domain (remainder filled in from reference TRBV7-9 and TRBJ2-3): DTGVSQNPRHKITKRGQNVTFRCDPISEHNRLYWYRQTLGQGPEFLTYFQNEAQLEKSRLLSDRFSAERPKGSFSTLEIQRTEQGDSAMYLCASSARDGTDTQYFGPGTRLTVL.

The chain recombines TRBV6-6 with TRBJ2-7, with TRBD2 identical over 11 bases. In germline, CDR1 is MNHNY, CDR2 SVGAGI (reference sequence). The junction had 9 bases not matched to a gene; V was cut back by 6 bases and J by 5 bases. CDR3 length: 15 amino acids. As DNA, the CDR3 is TGTGCCAGCAGAAAGACTAGCGGGAATGGTCACGAGCAGTACTTC. Its translation: CASRKTSGNGHEQYF.

This clone was observed a few times. The sample holds other DNA sequences that translate to the same CDR3. The chain is built from TRBV5-1 and TRBJ2-7, with 7 bases matching TRBD2. This CDR3 spans 15 amino acids. Germline V gives CDR1 SGHRS, CDR2 YFSETQ. With 4 bases clipped from V and 1 base from J, the junction kept 8 bases outside the gene matches. The CDR3 loop is CASSLSGTRSYEQYF. CDR3 DNA: TGCGCCAGCAGCCTAAGCGGGACCAGATCCTACGAGCAGTACTTC.

This clone was seen a handful of times. The rearrangement joins TRBV28 to TRBJ1-5; 7 bases are a match to TRBD1. CDR1 is MDHEN and CDR2 is SYDVKM in the germline V gene. This CDR3 has 15 amino acids. Trimming took 6 bases from V and 7 from J; bases not matched to a gene: 12. CDR3 sequence (DNA): TGTGCCAGCAGCCCACAGGGGCTTGGGGGGCAGCCCCAGCATTTT. Translating gives CASSPQGLGGQPQHF.

This chain links TRBV30 with TRBJ2-1; D not certain. V was pared by 4 bases and J by 4 bases, with 11 bases between. CDR1 GTSNPN and CDR2 SVGIG come from the germline V gene (reference sequence). CDR3 length: 13 amino acids. CDR3: CAWKPGEYNEQFF. The DNA of the CDR3 is TGTGCCTGGAAACCCGGCGAGTACAATGAGCAGTTCTTC.

This rearrangement joins TRBV7-8 to TRBJ2-2; the match to TRBD2 covers 13 bases. The V segment lost 6 bases and the J segment 3 bases; nucleotides outside the gene matches: 10. CDR1 is SGHVS and CDR2 is FQNEAQ in the germline V gene. CDR3 length: 18 amino acids. CDR3 region: CASSLLAGGLGDTGELFF. DNA of the CDR3: TGTGCCAGCAGTTTACTAGCGGGAGGGCTGGGGGACACCGGGGAGCTGTTTTTT.

This clone was counted between two and nine times. The V gene is TRBV20-1, the J gene TRBJ2-2; D uncertain. Trimming removed 5 bases from V and 6 bases from J, with 7 bases in between. The germline V gene encodes CDR1 DFQATT and CDR2 SNEGSKA (reference sequence). This CDR3 contains 11 residues. The CDR3 sequence is CSAGCAGELFF. The CDR3 nucleotides are TGCAGTGCTGGTTGCGCCGGGGAGCTGTTTTTT.

The gene calls are TRBV7-2 and TRBJ2-7; 8 nucleotides match TRBD2. The ends lost 5 bases at V and 5 bases at J; junction bases unmatched: 8. Germline V gives CDR1 SGHTA, CDR2 FQGNSA. This CDR3 has 14 residues. CDR3: CASSPNTGGDEQYF. CDR3 sequence (DNA): TGTGCCAGCAGCCCCAACACGGGGGGGGACGAGCAGTACTTC.

The chain employs TRBV7-8 and TRBJ1-2, with TRBD1 matching 7 bases. There are 20 residues in the CDR3. With 3 bases clipped from V and 0 bases from J, the junction kept 19 bases outside the gene matches. Germline lookup yields CDR1 SGHVS and CDR2 FQNEAQ. The CDR3 here is CASSLRSTPDRLGANYGYTF. The DNA of the CDR3 is TGTGCCAGCAGCTTGCGAAGCACCCCGGACAGGTTGGGGGCTAACTATGGCTACACCTTC.

The chain recombines TRBV4-1 with TRBJ1-1; 7 bases align to TRBD1. Germline V gene sequence: CDR1 MGHRA, CDR2 YSYEKL. This CDR3 is 16 amino acids long. Trimming took 5 bases from V and 6 from J; bases not matched to a gene: 15. The CDR3 DNA is TGCGCCAGCAGCTCTGGACAGGCCGGGGGTAGCGCTGAAGCTTTCTTT. This codes for CASSSGQAGGSAEAFF.

The rearrangement joins TRBV28 to TRBJ2-5; perhaps D is TRBD1 or TRBD2 (6 bases each). The germline V and J ends were trimmed by 8 bases and 1 base, with 11 bases remaining between them. Germline V gene data show CDR1 as MDHEN and CDR2 as SYDVKM. The CDR3 extends over 13 amino acids. CDR3 in DNA: TGTGCCAGCTGGGGGGCGATCCAAGAGACCCAGTACTTC. As protein: CASWGAIQETQYF.

The chain links TRBV30 to TRBJ2-5, with D perhaps matching TRBD1 (5 bases). Germline values: CDR1 GTSNPN, CDR2 SVGIG (reference sequence). The CDR3 loop spans 15 amino acids. V lost 4 bases and J lost 0, with 15 bases in between. The CDR3 here is CAWNQGDRDQETQYF. The CDR3 coding sequence is TGTGCCTGGAATCAAGGGGATCGGGACCAAGAGACCCAGTACTTC. Combining the CDR3 with reference TRBV30 and TRBJ2-5 gives the whole variable domain SQTIHQWPATLVQPVGSPLSLECTVEGTSNPNLYWYRQAAGRGLQLLFYSVGIGQISSEVPQNLSASRPQDRQFILSSKKLLLSDSGFYLCAWNQGDRDQETQYFGPGTRLLVL.

For the CDR3, the DNA is TGTGCCAGCAGCCCAACCGGGACTAGCGGCTACAATGAGCAGTTCTTC. It yields the protein CASSPTGTSGYNEQFF. The rearrangement links TRBV11-2 to TRBJ2-1, with 11 bases lining up with TRBD2. The junction had 6 bases not matched to a gene; V was cut back by 5 bases and J by 3 bases. CDR1 and CDR2 (germline): SGHAT, FQNNGV. CDR3 length: 16 amino acids.

CDR3 in amino acids: CASSLGENTGELFF. CDR3 coding DNA: TGTGCCAGCAGCCTGGGAGAGAACACCGGGGAGCTGTTTTTT. V gene TRBV11-3 combines with J gene TRBJ2-2, with D possibly matching TRBD2 (5 bases). Deletions cut 5 bases from V and 1 base from J, with 8 bases between. CDR3 length equals 14 residues. Looked up from germline, CDR1 is SGHNT and CDR2 is YENEEA.